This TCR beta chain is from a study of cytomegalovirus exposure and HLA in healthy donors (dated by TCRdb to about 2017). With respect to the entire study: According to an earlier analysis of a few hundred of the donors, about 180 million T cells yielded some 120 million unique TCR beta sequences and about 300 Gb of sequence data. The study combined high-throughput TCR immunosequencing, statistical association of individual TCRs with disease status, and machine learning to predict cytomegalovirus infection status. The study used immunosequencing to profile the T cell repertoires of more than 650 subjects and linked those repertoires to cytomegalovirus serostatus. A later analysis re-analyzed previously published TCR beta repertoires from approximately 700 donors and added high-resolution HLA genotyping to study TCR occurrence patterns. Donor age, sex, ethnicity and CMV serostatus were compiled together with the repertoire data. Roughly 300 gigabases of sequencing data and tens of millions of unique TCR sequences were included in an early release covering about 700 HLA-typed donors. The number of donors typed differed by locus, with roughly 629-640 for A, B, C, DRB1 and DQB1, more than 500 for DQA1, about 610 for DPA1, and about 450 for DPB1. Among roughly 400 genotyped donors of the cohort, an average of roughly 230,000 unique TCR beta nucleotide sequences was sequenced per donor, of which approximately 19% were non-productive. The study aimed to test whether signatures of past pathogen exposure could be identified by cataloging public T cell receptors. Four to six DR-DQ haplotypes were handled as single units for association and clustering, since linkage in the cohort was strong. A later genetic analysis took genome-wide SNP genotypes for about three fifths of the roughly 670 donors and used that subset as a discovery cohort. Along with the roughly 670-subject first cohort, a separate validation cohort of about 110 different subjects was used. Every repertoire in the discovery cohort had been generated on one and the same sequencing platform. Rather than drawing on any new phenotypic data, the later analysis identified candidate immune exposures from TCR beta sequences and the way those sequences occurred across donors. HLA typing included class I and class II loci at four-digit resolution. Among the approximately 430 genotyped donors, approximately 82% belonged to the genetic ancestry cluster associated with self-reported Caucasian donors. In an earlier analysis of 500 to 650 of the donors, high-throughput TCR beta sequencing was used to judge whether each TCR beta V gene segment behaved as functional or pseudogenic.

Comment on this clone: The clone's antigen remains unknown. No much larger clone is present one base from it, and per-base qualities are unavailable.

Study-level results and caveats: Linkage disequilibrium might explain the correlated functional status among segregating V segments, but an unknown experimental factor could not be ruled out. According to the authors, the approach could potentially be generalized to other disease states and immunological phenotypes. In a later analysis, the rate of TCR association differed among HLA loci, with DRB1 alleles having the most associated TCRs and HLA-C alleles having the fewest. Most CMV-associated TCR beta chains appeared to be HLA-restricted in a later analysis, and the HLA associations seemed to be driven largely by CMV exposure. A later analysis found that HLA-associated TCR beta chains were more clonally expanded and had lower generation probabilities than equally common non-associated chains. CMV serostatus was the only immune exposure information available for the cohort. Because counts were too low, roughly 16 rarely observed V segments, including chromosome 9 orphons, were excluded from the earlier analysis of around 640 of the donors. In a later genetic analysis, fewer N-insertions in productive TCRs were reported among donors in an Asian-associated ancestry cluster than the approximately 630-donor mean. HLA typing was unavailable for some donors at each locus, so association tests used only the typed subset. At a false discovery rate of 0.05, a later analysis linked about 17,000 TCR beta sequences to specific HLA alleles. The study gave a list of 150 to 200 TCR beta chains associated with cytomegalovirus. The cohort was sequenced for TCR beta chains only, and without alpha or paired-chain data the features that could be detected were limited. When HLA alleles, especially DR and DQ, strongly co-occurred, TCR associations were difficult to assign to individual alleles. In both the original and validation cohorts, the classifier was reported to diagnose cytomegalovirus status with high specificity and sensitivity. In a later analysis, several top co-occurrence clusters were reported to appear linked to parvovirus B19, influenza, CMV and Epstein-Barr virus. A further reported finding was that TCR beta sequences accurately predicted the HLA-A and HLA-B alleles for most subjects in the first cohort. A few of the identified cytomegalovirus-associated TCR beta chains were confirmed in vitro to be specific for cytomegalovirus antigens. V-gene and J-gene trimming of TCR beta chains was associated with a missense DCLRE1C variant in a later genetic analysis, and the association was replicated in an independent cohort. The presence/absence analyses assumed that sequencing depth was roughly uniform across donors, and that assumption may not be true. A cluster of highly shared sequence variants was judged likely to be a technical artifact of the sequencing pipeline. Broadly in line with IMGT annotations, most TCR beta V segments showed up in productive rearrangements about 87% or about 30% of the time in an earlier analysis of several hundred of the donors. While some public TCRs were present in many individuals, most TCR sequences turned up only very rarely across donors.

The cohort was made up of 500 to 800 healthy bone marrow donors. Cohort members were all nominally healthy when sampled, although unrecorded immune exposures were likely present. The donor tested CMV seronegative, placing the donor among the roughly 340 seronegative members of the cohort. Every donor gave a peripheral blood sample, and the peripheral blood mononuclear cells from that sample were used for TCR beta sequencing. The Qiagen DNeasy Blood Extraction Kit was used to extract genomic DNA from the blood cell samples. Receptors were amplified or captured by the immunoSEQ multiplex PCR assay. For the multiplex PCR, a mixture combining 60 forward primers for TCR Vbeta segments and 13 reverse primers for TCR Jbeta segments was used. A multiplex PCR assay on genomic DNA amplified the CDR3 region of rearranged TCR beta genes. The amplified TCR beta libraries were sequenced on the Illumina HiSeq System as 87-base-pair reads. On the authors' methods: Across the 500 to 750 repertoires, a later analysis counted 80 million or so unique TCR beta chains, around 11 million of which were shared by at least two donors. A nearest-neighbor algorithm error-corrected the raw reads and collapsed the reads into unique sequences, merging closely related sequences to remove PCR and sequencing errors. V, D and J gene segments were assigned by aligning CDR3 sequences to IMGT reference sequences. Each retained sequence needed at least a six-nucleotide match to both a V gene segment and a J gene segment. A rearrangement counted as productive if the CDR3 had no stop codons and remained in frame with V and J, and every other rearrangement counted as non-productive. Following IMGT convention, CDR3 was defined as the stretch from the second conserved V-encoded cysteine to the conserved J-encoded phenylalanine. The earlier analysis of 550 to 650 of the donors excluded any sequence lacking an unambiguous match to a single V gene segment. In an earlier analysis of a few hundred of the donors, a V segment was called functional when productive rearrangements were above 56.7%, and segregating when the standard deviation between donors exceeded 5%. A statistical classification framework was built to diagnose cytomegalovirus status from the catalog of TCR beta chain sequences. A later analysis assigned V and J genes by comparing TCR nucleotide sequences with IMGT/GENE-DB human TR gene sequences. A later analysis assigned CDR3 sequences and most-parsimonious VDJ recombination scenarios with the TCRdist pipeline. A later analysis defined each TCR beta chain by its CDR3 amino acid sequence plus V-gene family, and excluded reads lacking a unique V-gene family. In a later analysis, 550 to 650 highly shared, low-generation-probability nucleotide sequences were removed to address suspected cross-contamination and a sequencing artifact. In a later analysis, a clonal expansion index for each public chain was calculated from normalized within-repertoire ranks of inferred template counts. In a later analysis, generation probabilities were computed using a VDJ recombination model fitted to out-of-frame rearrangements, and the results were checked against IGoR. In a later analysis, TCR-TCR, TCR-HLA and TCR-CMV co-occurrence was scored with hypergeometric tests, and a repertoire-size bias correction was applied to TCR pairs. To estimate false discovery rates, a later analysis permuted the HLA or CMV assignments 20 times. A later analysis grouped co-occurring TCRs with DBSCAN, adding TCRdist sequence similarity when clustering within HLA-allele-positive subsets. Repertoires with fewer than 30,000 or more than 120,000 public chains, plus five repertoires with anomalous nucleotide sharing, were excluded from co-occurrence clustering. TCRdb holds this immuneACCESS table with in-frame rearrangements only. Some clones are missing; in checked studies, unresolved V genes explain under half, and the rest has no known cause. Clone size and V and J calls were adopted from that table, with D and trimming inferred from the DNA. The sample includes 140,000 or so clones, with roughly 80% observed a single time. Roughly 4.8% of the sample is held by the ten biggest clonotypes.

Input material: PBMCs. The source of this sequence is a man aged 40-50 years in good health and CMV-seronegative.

The DNA sequence is TGTGCCAGTAGCCCCTCCCCCCAGTTTGAAGCTTTCTTT. Its amino acids are CASSPSPQFEAFF. Recombination joined TRBV19 with TRBJ1-1; the D gene remains uncertain. Measured from the cysteine to the phenylalanine, the CDR3 is 13 residues long. Of all the DNA, just the CDR3 is kept, 39 bases in frame from base 1. V is cut by 6 bases and J by 7 bases, and the space between the germline ends is 15 bases. CDR1 and CDR2 are drawn from the germline V gene (reference sequence): LNHDA, SQIVND.